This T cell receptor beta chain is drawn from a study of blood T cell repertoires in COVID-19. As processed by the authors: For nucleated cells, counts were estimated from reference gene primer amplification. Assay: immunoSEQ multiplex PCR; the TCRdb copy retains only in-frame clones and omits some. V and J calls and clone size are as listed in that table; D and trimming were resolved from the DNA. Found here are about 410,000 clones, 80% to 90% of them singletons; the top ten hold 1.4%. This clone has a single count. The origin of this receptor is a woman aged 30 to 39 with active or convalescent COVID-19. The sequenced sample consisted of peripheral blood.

The CDR3 bases are TGTGCCAGCAGCTTAGGAGGGTGGTATGGCTACACCTTC. Its protein is CASSLGGWYGYTF. V gene TRBV11-2 combines with J gene TRBJ1-2; D is unclear. The germline gives CDR1 SGHAT, CDR2 FQNNGV. The length of the CDR3 is 13 residues. The germline V and J ends were trimmed by 1 base and 5 bases, with 8 bases remaining between them.